This TCR beta chain was observed in a study of T-cell memory formation after mild COVID-19. One entry per CDR3 protein, called by TCRdb with MiXCR from the 5' RACE reads. Among more than 350,000 distinct CDR3 sequences listed, roughly 20% were seen once. The CDR3 consists of 15 residues. Germline V lookup: CDR1 MGHRA, CDR2 YSYEKL. With V trimmed by 4 bases and J by 8 bases, 11 bases remained unmatched. Sequencing used PBMCs or a T cell subset sorted from them (not recorded which). The clonotype was recovered from an adult woman who had mild COVID-19 (a few samples of this study predate the infection). Cell type and time point are not known. The chain recombines TRBV4-1 with TRBJ1-2; 9 nucleotides agree with TRBD1. The CDR3 nucleotides read TGCGCCAGCAGCCCCCTGCCGGGACAGGGTACGGGCTACACCTTC. Protein product: CASSPLPGQGTGYTF.